This T cell receptor (beta chain) was captured in a study of radiotherapy plus CTLA-4 blockade in lung cancer. Study-wide context: Disease control reached around 30%, with objective responses in about 19%. Study conclusions and caveats: According to reports, early shifts in blood T cell clones, alongside interferon-beta, forecast response most accurately. Radiotherapy was combined with ipilimumab, and tumor-derived TCR clones then expanded in blood.

About this clone itself: Its matching antigen is unknown.

Looked up from germline, CDR1 is SGHVS and CDR2 is FQNEAQ. After removal of 0 bases from V and 9 bases from J, the junction contained 3 bases not matched to a gene. CDR3 size: 14 residues. Sequencing used immunoSEQ multiplex PCR; TCRdb keeps in-frame clones, though not all of them. Altogether more than 40,000 clones are present, about three quarters being singletons, with the ten largest covering roughly 3.5%. The V gene is TRBV7-8, the J gene TRBJ2-1; 9 positions agree with TRBD2. The material was peripheral blood, obtained from a patient treated with radiotherapy plus ipilimumab. This sequence was found in a human donor with non-small cell lung cancer who had a complete response to radiotherapy plus ipilimumab. CDR3 bases: TGTGCCAGCAGCTTAGCGTGGACTAGCGTTGAGCAGTTCTTC. It codes for CASSLAWTSVEQFF.